This T cell receptor beta chain was captured by sequencing in a study of early T cells in non-severe SARS-CoV-2 infection. The wider study: Chains from this unsorted whole-blood bulk RNA could not be paired.

There are a few counts of this clonotype. TCRdb reanalysed the 5' RACE reads using MiXCR and keeps one entry per CDR3 protein. The table shows about 40,000 distinct CDR3 sequences, with 4.7% occurring only once. The source is an adult who was a healthcare worker with PCR-confirmed SARS-CoV-2 infection or an uninfected control (not recorded which). The sample taken for sequencing was whole blood.

The CDR3 DNA follows: TGCAGTGCTAGTAGCCCACAAACCGGGGAGCTGTTTTTT. Translation gives CSASSPQTGELFF. The V call is TRBV20-1, the J call TRBJ2-2, with D uncertain. The CDR3 is made up of 13 amino acids. Germline V gives CDR1 DFQATT, CDR2 SNEGSKA (reference sequence). Trimming removed 3 bases at V and 5 bases at J, with 10 bases between.